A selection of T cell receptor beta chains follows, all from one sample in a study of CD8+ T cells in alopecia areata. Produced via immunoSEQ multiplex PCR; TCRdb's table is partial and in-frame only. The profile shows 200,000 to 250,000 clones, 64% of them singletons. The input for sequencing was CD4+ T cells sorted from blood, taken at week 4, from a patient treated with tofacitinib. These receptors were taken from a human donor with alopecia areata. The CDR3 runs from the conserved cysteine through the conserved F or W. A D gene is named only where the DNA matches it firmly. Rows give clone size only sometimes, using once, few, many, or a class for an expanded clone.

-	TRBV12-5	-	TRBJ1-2	CASGLVLGDTNYGYTF	TGTGCTAGTGGTTTGGTACTGGGGGATACTAACTATGGCTACACCTTC
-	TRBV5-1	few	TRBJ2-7	CASSLDGRGNYEQYF	TGCGCCAGCAGCTTGGATGGCAGGGGTAACTACGAGCAGTACTTC
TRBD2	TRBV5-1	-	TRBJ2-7	CASSLTSASYEQYF	TGCGCCAGCAGCTTGACTAGCGCTTCCTACGAGCAGTACTTC
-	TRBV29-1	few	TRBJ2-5	CSVAFQETQYF	TGCAGCGTTGCCTTTCAAGAGACCCAGTACTTC
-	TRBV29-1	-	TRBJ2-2	CSVGRGYGELFF	TGCAGCGTTGGGCGGGGTTACGGGGAGCTGTTTTTT
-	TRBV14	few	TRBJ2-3	CASSQVGVLEDTQYF	TGTGCCAGCAGCCAAGTAGGGGTCCTGGAGGATACGCAGTATTTT
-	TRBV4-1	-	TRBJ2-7	CASSQAWGTSYEQYF	TGCGCCAGCAGCCAAGCTTGGGGGACCTCCTACGAGCAGTACTTC
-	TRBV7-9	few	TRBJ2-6	CASSFGGTLVSGANVLTF	TGTGCCAGCAGCTTCGGCGGGACGTTAGTATCTGGGGCCAACGTCCTGACTTTC
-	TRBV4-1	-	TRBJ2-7	CASSQVWGHEQYF	TGCGCCAGCAGCCAAGTTTGGGGGCACGAGCAGTACTTC
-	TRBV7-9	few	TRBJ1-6	CASSLVQGNNSPLHF	TGTGCCAGCAGCTTAGTGCAGGGGAACAATTCACCCCTCCACTTT
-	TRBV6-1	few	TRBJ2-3	CACERRSTDTQYF	TGTGCCTGCGAGCGCAGGTCCACAGATACGCAGTATTTT
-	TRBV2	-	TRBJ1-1	CASSQQGGNTEAFF	TGTGCCAGCAGCCAACAGGGCGGGAACACTGAAGCTTTCTTT
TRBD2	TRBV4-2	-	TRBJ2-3	CASSQELAGNTDTQYF	TGTGCCAGCAGCCAAGAACTAGCGGGTAACACAGATACGCAGTATTTT
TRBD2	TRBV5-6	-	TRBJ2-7	CASSLTGLASEQYF	TGTGCCAGCAGCTTGACCGGACTAGCGTCCGAGCAGTACTTC
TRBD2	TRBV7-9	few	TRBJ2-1	CASRPPGLAIYNEQFF	TGTGCCAGCAGACCCCCGGGACTAGCCATATACAATGAGCAGTTCTTC
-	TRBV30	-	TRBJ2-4	CASRLVGSKNIQYF	TGTGCCTCCAGGCTGGTGGGTTCCAAAAACATTCAGTACTTC
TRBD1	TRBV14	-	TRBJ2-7	CASSRTGAETYEQYF	TGTGCCAGCAGTCGGACAGGAGCAGAAACCTACGAGCAGTACTTC
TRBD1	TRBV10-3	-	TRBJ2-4	CAISPRQGLNIQYF	TGTGCCATCAGCCCTAGACAGGGATTAAACATTCAGTACTTC
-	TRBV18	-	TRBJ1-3	CASSPPAAYRSGNTIYF	TGTGCCAGCTCACCACCCGCAGCATATCGCTCTGGAAACACCATATATTTT
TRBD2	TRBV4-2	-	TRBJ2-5	CASSRRGEETQYF	TGTGCCAGCAGCCGGCGGGGGGAAGAGACCCAGTACTTC
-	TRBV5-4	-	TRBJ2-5	CASSFGENQETQYF	TGTGCCAGCAGCTTTGGGGAGAACCAAGAGACCCAGTACTTC
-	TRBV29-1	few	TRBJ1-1	CSTLSGREAFF	TGCAGCACCCTCTCTGGGAGGGAAGCTTTCTTT
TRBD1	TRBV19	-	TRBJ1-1	CASSTWTGWWAFF	TGTGCCAGTAGCACTTGGACAGGCTGGTGGGCTTTCTTT
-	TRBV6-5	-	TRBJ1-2	CASSYGGDGSYGYTF	TGTGCCAGCAGTTACGGGGGGGACGGTAGCTATGGCTACACCTTC
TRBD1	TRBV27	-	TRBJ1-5	CASWDRPNQPQHF	TGTGCCAGTTGGGACAGACCTAATCAGCCCCAGCATTTT
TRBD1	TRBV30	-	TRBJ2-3	CAWRDRVSTDTQYF	TGTGCCTGGAGGGACAGGGTTAGCACAGATACGCAGTATTTT
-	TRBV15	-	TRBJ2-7	CATSPGRNSYEQYF	TGTGCCACCAGCCCCGGACGGAACTCCTACGAGCAGTACTTC
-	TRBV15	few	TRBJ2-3	CATSRGSTWAITDTQYF	TGTGCCACCAGCAGAGGATCAACCTGGGCCATCACAGATACGCAGTATTTT
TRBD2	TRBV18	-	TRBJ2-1	CASSPTIAGGRDEQFF	TGTGCCAGCTCACCAACTATCGCGGGGGGGCGAGACGAGCAGTTCTTC
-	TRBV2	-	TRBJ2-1	CASRTSLGEQFF	TGTGCCAGCAGGACATCACTTGGGGAGCAGTTCTTC
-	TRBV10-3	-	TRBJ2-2	CAISEGWTGELFF	TGTGCCATCAGTGAGGGCTGGACCGGGGAGCTGTTTTTT
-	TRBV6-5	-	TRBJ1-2	CASRNGGTTYGYTF	TGTGCCAGCAGGAACGGGGGGACAACCTATGGCTACACCTTC
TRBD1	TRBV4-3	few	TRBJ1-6	CASSQEQGEHSPLHF	TGCGCCAGCAGCCAGGAACAGGGGGAACATTCACCCCTCCACTTT
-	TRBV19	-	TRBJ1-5	CASSTALRQPQHF	TGTGCCAGTAGTACGGCGCTCCGACAGCCCCAGCATTTT
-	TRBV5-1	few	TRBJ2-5	CASSSGGVETQYF	TGCGCCAGCAGCTCCGGGGGTGTAGAGACCCAGTACTTC
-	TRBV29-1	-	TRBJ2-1	CSAGNRDPYNEQFF	TGCAGCGCCGGCAACAGGGACCCCTACAATGAGCAGTTCTTC
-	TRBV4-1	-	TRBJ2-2	CASSQLTGNTGELFF	TGCGCCAGCAGCCAACTGACAGGGAACACCGGGGAGCTGTTTTTT
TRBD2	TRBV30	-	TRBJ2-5	CALRRGGETQYF	TGTGCCTTGCGCCGCGGGGGAGAGACCCAGTACTTC
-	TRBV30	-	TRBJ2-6	CAWSLKGASVLTF	TGTGCCTGGAGTCTAAAGGGAGCCAGTGTCCTGACTTTC